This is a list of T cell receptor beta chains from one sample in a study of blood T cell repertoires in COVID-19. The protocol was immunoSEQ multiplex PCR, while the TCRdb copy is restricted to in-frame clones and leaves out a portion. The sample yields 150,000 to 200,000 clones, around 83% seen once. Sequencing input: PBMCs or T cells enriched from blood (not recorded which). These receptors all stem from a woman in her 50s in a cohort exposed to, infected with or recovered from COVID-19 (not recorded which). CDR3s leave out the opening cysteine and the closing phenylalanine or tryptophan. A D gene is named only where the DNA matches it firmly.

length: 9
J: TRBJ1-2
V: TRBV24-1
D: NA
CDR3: ATSDTRGYT

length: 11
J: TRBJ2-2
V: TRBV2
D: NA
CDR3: ASSATSTGELF

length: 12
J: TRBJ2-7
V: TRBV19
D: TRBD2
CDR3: ASTPGREPYEQY

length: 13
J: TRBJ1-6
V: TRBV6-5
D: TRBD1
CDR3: ASRGDSSYNSPLH

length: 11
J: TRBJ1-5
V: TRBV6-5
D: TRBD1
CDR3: ATRRDSNQPQH

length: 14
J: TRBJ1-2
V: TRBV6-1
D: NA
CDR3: ASSEASGNTLYGYT

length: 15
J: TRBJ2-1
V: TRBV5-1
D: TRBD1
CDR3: ASSLLVGAGGENEQF

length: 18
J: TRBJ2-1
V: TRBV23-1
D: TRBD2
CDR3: ASSPRPRTSGPCSYNEQF

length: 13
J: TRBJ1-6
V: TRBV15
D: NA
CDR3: ATAEVRGKGSPLH

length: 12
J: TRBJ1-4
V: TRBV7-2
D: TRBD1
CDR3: ASSPDRGNEKLF

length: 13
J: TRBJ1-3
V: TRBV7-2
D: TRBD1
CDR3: ASSLTGDSGNTIY

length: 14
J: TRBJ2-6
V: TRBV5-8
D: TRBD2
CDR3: ASSYGGGAGANVLT

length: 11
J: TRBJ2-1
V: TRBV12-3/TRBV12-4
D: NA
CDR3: ASSSLGHDEQF

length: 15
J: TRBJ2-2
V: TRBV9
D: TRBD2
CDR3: ASSPGLAGGPTGELF

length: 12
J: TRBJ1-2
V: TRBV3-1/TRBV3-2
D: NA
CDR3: ASSRPRQKYGYT

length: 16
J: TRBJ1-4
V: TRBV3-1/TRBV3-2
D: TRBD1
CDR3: ASSSTGTGRGFNEKLF

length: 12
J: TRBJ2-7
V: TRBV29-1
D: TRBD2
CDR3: SVTGTSDTYEQY

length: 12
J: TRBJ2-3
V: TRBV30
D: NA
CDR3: AWSRILGTDTQY

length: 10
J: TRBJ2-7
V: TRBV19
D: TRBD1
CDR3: ASSMTGFEQY

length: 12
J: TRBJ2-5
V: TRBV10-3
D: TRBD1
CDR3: AISERGRQETQY

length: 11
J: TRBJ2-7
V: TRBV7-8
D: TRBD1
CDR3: ASSSTRQGRQY

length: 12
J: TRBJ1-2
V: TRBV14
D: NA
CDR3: ASSQGVRLSGYT

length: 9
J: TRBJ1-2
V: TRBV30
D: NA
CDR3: AGGREGGYT

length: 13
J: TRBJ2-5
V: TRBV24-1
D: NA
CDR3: ATSDTAGAGETQY

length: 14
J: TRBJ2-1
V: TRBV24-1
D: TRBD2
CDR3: ATSSVAGRYGNEQF

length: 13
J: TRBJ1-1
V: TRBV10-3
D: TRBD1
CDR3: AISEPDRGKDEAF

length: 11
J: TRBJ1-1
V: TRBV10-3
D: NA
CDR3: AISDLEGAEAF

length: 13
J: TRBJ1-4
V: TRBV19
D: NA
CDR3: ASSIGGQTNEKLF